Listed below are T cell receptor beta chains from one sample, sequenced in a study of T cell responses to AZD1222 COVID-19 vaccine. Using immunoSEQ multiplex PCR, the repertoire was profiled, and TCRdb retains in-frame clones only, with some absent. The data show about 110,000 clones, approximately 89% seen once. The source was peripheral blood, collected on day 0 of MenACWY control vaccination. These receptors came from an adult in good health. Both conserved end residues are part of each CDR3. The order of the fields is J gene, D gene, clone size, V gene, CDR3 DNA, CDR3 protein. D genes are given only for firm matches. Some rows have no size entry. The others give once, few or many, or a class for an expanded clone.

TRBJ1-1 | - | - | TRBV29-1 | TGCAGCGCCGCCTTTGACAGTTCTGAAGCTTTCTTT | CSAAFDSSEAFF
TRBJ1-3 | - | - | TRBV2 | TGTGCCAGCAGCCTAAACAGGGAACTCTCTGGAAACACCATATATTTT | CASSLNRELSGNTIYF
TRBJ1-5 | TRBD1 | - | TRBV7-8 | TGTGCCAGCAGCTCCAATATAATCCGGGACAGGGGACTCAATCAGCCCCAGCATTTT | CASSSNIIRDRGLNQPQHF
TRBJ1-1 | TRBD1 | - | TRBV29-1 | TGCAGCGTCCTTGGGACAGGGAGTCTGGGACCTGAAGCTTTCTTT | CSVLGTGSLGPEAFF
TRBJ1-1 | - | - | TRBV13 | TGTGCCAGCAGCTTACAGGGTGAAACTGAAGCTTTCTTT | CASSLQGETEAFF
TRBJ1-4 | - | - | TRBV3-1/TRBV3-2 | TGTGCCAGCAGCCAAGCAGGAGGCGAGGAAAAACTGTTTTTT | CASSQAGGEEKLFF
TRBJ1-5 | - | - | TRBV21-1 | TGTGCCAGCAGCAAAAGGGGCCTGCCCCCCAGGGATAGCAATCAGCCCCAGCATTTT | CASSKRGLPPRDSNQPQHF
TRBJ2-2 | - | - | TRBV19 | TGTGCCAGTAGCCCGTTAGGAGGGGTTACCGGGGAGCTGTTTTTT | CASSPLGGVTGELFF
TRBJ2-5 | - | - | TRBV5-6 | TGTGCCAGCAGCTTTCAAGCGGTGGGGGAGACCCAGTACTTC | CASSFQAVGETQYF
TRBJ1-2 | - | - | TRBV7-9 | TGTGCCAGCAGCTTTGCAGAAAACGGGTATGGCTACACCTTC | CASSFAENGYGYTF
TRBJ2-2 | TRBD2 | - | TRBV5-1 | TGCGCCAGTTCCCCCGCTAGCGGGGGGGCCGGCGGGGAGCTGTTTTTT | CASSPASGGAGGELFF
TRBJ1-6 | TRBD1 | - | TRBV7-3 | TGTGCCAGCAGCTTATTTGGGCCAGAGACAGGGCGGAGGTCCTATAATTCACCCCTCCACTTT | CASSLFGPETGRRSYNSPLHF
TRBJ2-7 | - | - | TRBV4-1 | TGCGCCAGCAGCCAAGTAGGAGGGGGCTTTTTCTCCGAGCAGTACTTC | CASSQVGGGFFSEQYF
TRBJ2-7 | TRBD1 | once | TRBV12-3/TRBV12-4 | TGTGCCAGCAGCAACACAGGGGGCTACGAGCAGTACTTC | CASSNTGGYEQYF
TRBJ2-3 | - | - | TRBV3-1/TRBV3-2 | TGTGCCAGCAGCTCCGGGACTAGCACAGATACGCAGTATTTT | CASSSGTSTDTQYF
TRBJ1-6 | - | once | TRBV5-4 | TGTGCCAGCAGCTTGCAGGGTTCGTCACCCCTCCACTTT | CASSLQGSSPLHF
TRBJ2-7 | - | - | TRBV5-6 | TGTGCCAGCAGCTCCGGGAGACCCTACGAGCAGTACTTC | CASSSGRPYEQYF